The 22 T cell receptor beta chains below all came from one sample that was sequenced in a study of T cell responses to AZD1222 COVID-19 vaccine. The repertoire was sequenced with immunoSEQ multiplex PCR; TCRdb's copy has only in-frame clones and lacks some. The sample holds 83,000 or so clones; around 93% are singletons and the top ten take less than 35%. Sequenced material: peripheral blood, taken 28 days after the second AZD1222 dose. These receptors all come from an adult who received the AZD1222 COVID-19 vaccine.

This clone was seen only a few times. The V gene is TRBV5-4, the J gene TRBJ2-2, with 9 bases aligning to TRBD1. V was clipped by 4 bases and J by 0 bases; unmatched bases: 4. The CDR3 runs to 16 residues. Germline V CDR1 and CDR2: SGHNT, YYREEE (reference sequence). CDR3 DNA sequence: TGTGCCAGCAGCCTGACAGGGGGAGCGAACACCGGGGAGCTGTTTTTT. Protein: CASSLTGGANTGELFF.

This rearrangement joins TRBV4-2 to TRBJ1-5; no reliable D call. Germline V gene lookup returns CDR1 LGHNA and CDR2 YNFKEQ. Trimming stripped 0 bases from V and 3 bases from J, with 3 bases between. The CDR3 length is 13 residues. CDR3 loop: CASSQEHNQPQHF. CDR3 sequence (DNA): TGTGCCAGCAGCCAAGAGCACAATCAGCCCCAGCATTTT.

The V and J genes are TRBV5-5 and TRBJ2-1; 7 bases fit TRBD1. CDR3 size: 17 residues. Germline V gives CDR1 SGHKS, CDR2 YYEKEE (reference sequence). V shed 4 bases and J 5 bases; nucleotides not matched to a gene: 15. The CDR3 protein is CASSRTNRDRANNEQFF. DNA of the CDR3: TGTGCCAGCAGCCGGACGAACCGGGACAGAGCCAACAATGAGCAGTTCTTC.

The rearrangement joins TRBV2 to TRBJ2-7; tentatively, D is TRBD2 (7 bases). The CDR3 extends over 13 amino acids. Trimming left V 6 bases short and J 2 bases short, with 11 bases between. Germline CDR1 SNHLY, CDR2 FYNNEI. This CDR3 is CASRVGGPYEQYF. In nucleotides, the CDR3 is TGTGCCAGCAGGGTGGGGGGGCCCTACGAGCAGTACTTC.

J is TRBJ2-1 and V is TRBV4-3; no clear D. The CDR3 is 15 residues long. Germline CDR1 is LGHNA and CDR2 is YSLEER. V was pared by 4 bases and J by 0 bases, with 10 bases between. The CDR3: CASSLSEVSYNEQFF. In DNA, the CDR3 is TGCGCCAGCAGCCTATCTGAGGTCTCCTACAATGAGCAGTTCTTC.

This chain uses TRBV6-5 with TRBJ1-2; D is perhaps TRBD1 (5 bases). CDR3 length: 12 amino acids. Germline CDR1 reads MNHEY; CDR2 reads SVGAGI. Trimming shortened V by 6 bases and J by 4 bases, and 9 bases separated the two germline ends. As DNA, the CDR3 is TGTGCCAGCAGGGGGGTCGGCTATGGCTACACCTTC. Translating it yields CASRGVGYGYTF.

The gene calls are TRBV6-1 and TRBJ1-2; D might be TRBD1 (5 bases). The CDR3 spans 14 residues. The germline V and J ends were trimmed by 1 base and 6 bases, with 12 bases remaining between them. Germline-derived CDR1 and CDR2 are MNHNS and SASEGT. CDR3 nucleotides: TGTGCCAGCAGTGAAGTTGGGGCCACAGATGGCTACACCTTC. Its protein is CASSEVGATDGYTF.

CDR3 nucleotides: TGCGCCAGCAGCCCTCCCGCCGGTAATGAGCAGTTCTTC. This gives the protein CASSPPAGNEQFF. V usage is TRBV5-1 and J usage is TRBJ2-1; D gene unclear. V lost 4 bases to trimming and J lost 7 bases, with 12 bases between them. The CDR3 sequence is 13 residues long. CDR1 and CDR2 from the germline V gene are SGHRS and YFSETQ.

The rearrangement joins TRBV5-1 to TRBJ2-5; possibly TRBD1 for D (6 bases). V lost 4 bases, J lost 5 bases, and 15 bases lay in between. There are 14 residues in the CDR3. Germline CDR1 reads SGHRS; CDR2 reads YFSETQ. This CDR3 is CASSHEGVRETQYF. The CDR3 nucleotides read TGCGCCAGCAGCCACGAGGGGGTGAGGGAGACCCAGTACTTC.

This chain uses TRBV28 with TRBJ1-1, with D possibly TRBD1 on 6 matching bases. The V end lost 3 bases, the J end lost 2 bases, and 10 bases lay between the germline ends. Germline V gives CDR1 MDHEN, CDR2 SYDVKM. The CDR3 has 14 amino acids. The CDR3 DNA reads as TGTGCCAGCAGTTTTTACAGGGACAACACTGAAGCTTTCTTT. Its protein product is CASSFYRDNTEAFF.

The chain has TRBV6-5 and TRBJ2-5; D not certain. The CDR3 loop spans 14 amino acids. Looked up from germline, CDR1 is MNHEY and CDR2 is SVGAGI. V lost 0 bases and J lost 5, with 10 bases in between. In DNA, the CDR3 is TGTGCCAGCAGTTACTCCGAAGGTGTTGAGACCCAGTACTTC. Its translation: CASSYSEGVETQYF.

The chain is built from TRBV5-1 and TRBJ2-1; D gene uncertain. V dropped 3 bases and J dropped 4 bases, with 14 bases sitting between them. Germline loops: CDR1 SGHRS, CDR2 YFSETQ. The CDR3 runs 15 residues. CDR3 sequence: CASSYISGQYNEQFF. The CDR3 coding sequence is TGCGCCAGCAGCTATATCTCCGGTCAGTACAATGAGCAGTTCTTC.

The V and J genes are TRBV24-1 and TRBJ2-7; maybe TRBD1 (6 bases). Looked up from germline, CDR1 is KGHDR and CDR2 is SFDVKD. The CDR3 is made up of 15 amino acids. V was pared by 2 bases and J by 0 bases, with 10 bases between. The CDR3 DNA is TGTGCCACCAGTGATTCGACAGGCAACTCCTACGAGCAGTACTTC. Translated: CATSDSTGNSYEQYF.

The J gene is TRBJ2-2, the V gene TRBV27; D could derive from TRBD1 or TRBD2 (5 bases each). V gave up 6 bases and J gave up 4 bases, with 24 bases separating them. Looked up from germline, CDR1 is MNHEY and CDR2 is SMNVEV (reference sequence). The CDR3 sequence is 18 residues long. The CDR3 protein is CASREGLLGAQGTGELFF. CDR3 nucleotide sequence: TGTGCCAGCAGGGAAGGACTCCTAGGGGCGCAAGGCACCGGGGAGCTGTTTTTT.

The chain couples TRBV6-5 to TRBJ1-1; D is possibly TRBD1 (6 bases). V was pared by 6 bases and J by 4 bases, with 12 bases between. CDR1 is MNHEY and CDR2 is SVGAGI in the germline V gene. This CDR3 has 13 residues. CDR3 sequence reads: CASSLTGFTEAFF. The CDR3 DNA is TGTGCCAGCAGCCTCACAGGGTTCACTGAAGCTTTCTTT.

This chain connects TRBV12-3 or TRBV12-4 to TRBJ2-5, with D perhaps TRBD2 (7 bases). This CDR3 is built from 13 residues. V was trimmed by 6 bases and J by 5 bases, leaving 13 bases between them. The CDR3 DNA reads as TGTGCCAGCAGCCCCGAGGGGGGGGAGACCCAGTACTTC. Translating it yields CASSPEGGETQYF.

This sequence joins TRBV10-3 and TRBJ1-5, with 8 nucleotides matching TRBD1. Germline V gene lookup returns CDR1 ENHRY and CDR2 SYGVKD. The CDR3 has 15 amino acids. V lost 3 bases to trimming and J lost 1 base; unmatched junction nucleotides: 2. The CDR3 loop is CAISDRQGSNQPQHF. The CDR3 DNA reads as TGTGCCATCAGTGATCGACAGGGGAGCAATCAGCCCCAGCATTTT.

V and J are TRBV6-5 and TRBJ1-3; D call uncertain. Germline CDR1 reads MNHEY; CDR2 reads SVGAGI. This CDR3 has 14 amino acids. The V gene lost 8 bases and the J gene lost 4 bases, with 15 bases spanning the gap. The CDR3 DNA sequence: TGTGCCAGCGCTTTTATGGGCGTCGGAAACACCATATATTTT. The encoded protein is CASAFMGVGNTIYF.

The chain couples TRBV12-5 to TRBJ1-4; 10 bases are shared with TRBD1. J lost 8 bases, V lost 5 bases, and 2 bases had no gene match. The CDR3 spans 13 residues. CDR1 is LGHNT, CDR2 FRNRAP, per germline. CDR3 amino acids: CASGLGQGEKLFF. In nucleotides, the CDR3 is TGTGCTAGTGGTCTGGGACAGGGGGAAAAACTGTTTTTT. Full variable domain (remainder filled in from reference TRBV12-5 and TRBJ1-4): DARVTQTPRHKVTEMGQEVTMRCQPILGHNTVFWYRQTMMQGLELLAYFRNRAPLDDSGMPKDRFSAEMPDATLATLKIQPSEPRDSAVYFCASGLGQGEKLFFGSGTQLSVL.

The gene calls are TRBV5-1 and TRBJ2-3; no reliable D call. Trimming cost V 0 bases and J 2 bases, with 13 bases left between them. Looked up from germline, CDR1 is SGHRS and CDR2 is YFSETQ. The CDR3 sequence is 16 residues long. The CDR3 nucleotides read TGCGCCAGCAGCTTGGTAGGAAGTGAGCTCACAGATACGCAGTATTTT. Translating it yields CASSLVGSELTDTQYF.

The chain couples TRBV18 to TRBJ2-7, with 10 nucleotides matching TRBD1. The J segment lost 2 bases and the V segment lost 8 bases, leaving 6 bases of the junction unmatched. The length of the CDR3 is 14 residues. The germline CDR1 and CDR2 sequences are KGHSH and LQKENI. CDR3 protein: CASQPGQGTYEQYF. Written as DNA, the CDR3 is TGTGCCAGCCAACCGGGACAGGGGACCTACGAGCAGTACTTC.

The chain couples TRBV6-5 to TRBJ1-4, with 9 positions matching TRBD1. With V trimmed by 1 base and J by 8 bases, 5 bases remained unmatched. Germline assignment: CDR1 MNHEY and CDR2 SVGAGI. The CDR3 extends over 15 amino acids. CDR3 bases: TGTGCCAGCAGTTACTGGGGACAGGGAAGGGAAAAACTGTTTTTT. Translated: CASSYWGQGREKLFF.